The entry below describes one TCR beta chain. The antigen it recognizes is unknown. Base qualities are not provided; no much larger clone lies one nucleotide away. Other DNA sequences from this sample encode an identical CDR3 as well. This specimen belongs to a study of blood T cell repertoires in COVID-19 (TCRdb year 2020). A note on the overall study: Collaborator samples came from the United States, Italy and Spain and covered acute and convalescent phases of COVID-19. The dataset comprised deeply sampled blood TCRbeta repertoires from subjects exposed to, actively infected with, or recovered from COVID-19. The prospective study material was composed of cDNA or gDNA derived from T cells, B-cell-depleted T cells, or PBMCs. The samples were drawn from the first 160 participants of the ongoing ImmuneRACE study and from 1,254 subjects provided by 6 global collaborators. Where available, HLA class I and class II types were taken from metadata supplied by the sample provider and were not determined by assay-based typing. Nearly every sample came with metadata listing a de-identified subject ID, COVID-19 status, age in years and sex. The repertoires were made available in a free public database intended to serve as a resource for research on the immune response to SARS-CoV-2. The paper as a whole reports these results and caveats: How much clinical and demographic metadata was included differed by source and by participant, and the metadata was provided uncurated.

The collaborating institutions used their own protocols to collect whole blood in K2EDTA tubes. For TCRbeta analysis, collaborator samples were shipped as frozen whole blood, as isolated PBMCs, or as DNA extracted from either sample type. Measured from the cysteine to the phenylalanine, the CDR3 is 13 residues long. Only the CDR3 DNA stays, 39 bases, in frame from base 1. In the germline V gene, CDR1 corresponds to SGHRS and CDR2 to YFSETQ. The trim is 4 bases for V and 1 base for J, with a gap of 9 bases between the germline ends. TCRbeta CDR3 regions were amplified from genomic DNA by means of the immunoSEQ Assay, a bias-controlled multiplex PCR. In the original analysis: The number of nucleated cells in each sample was estimated from the amplification of reference gene primers within the assay. Sequence reads were collapsed and filtered to measure the absolute abundance of every unique TCRbeta CDR3 rearrangement. Productive Simpson clonality was computed per sample as the square root of Simpson's diversity index over productive rearrangements. Drawn from immuneACCESS, this table holds only the in-frame rearrangements with V and J called that TCRdb kept. Clones are partly lost; checked studies trace under half to an unresolved V gene and leave the rest unexplained. V and J calls and clone size are those listed in that table; D and trimming were worked out from the DNA. Recorded for this sample are tens of thousands of clones; approximately 80% of them occurred a single time. The ten top clones hold 10% to 15% of the sample.

This sequence uses TRBV5-1 and TRBJ2-7, and the D gene may be TRBD1, 6 bases matching. Source material: peripheral blood. The TCR sequence derives from a human donor in a cohort sampled during active COVID-19. The CDR3 region reads CASSLGQSYEQYF. The nucleotides are TGCGCCAGCAGCCTGGGACAATCCTACGAGCAGTACTTC.